These T cell receptor beta chains were read from a single sample in a study of OX40 agonist ivuxolimab in advanced cancers. Measured with immunoSEQ multiplex PCR; TCRdb has only the in-frame clones, and not every one. Of approximately 11,000 clones in the sample, more than 60% were seen once. Sequencing was performed on CD4+ or CD8+ T cells sorted from blood, taken in a trial of the OX40 agonist ivuxolimab. Source of these receptors: an adult with an advanced solid tumor such as melanoma, head and neck, liver or kidney cancer. Each CDR3 is given with its conserved first and last residue. D genes are given only for firm matches. Rows give clone size only sometimes, using once, few, many, or a class for an expanded clone.

D	J	V	size	CDR3	DNA
TRBD2	TRBJ2-3	TRBV6-1	few	CASSEQAGGTDTQYF	TGTGCCAGCAGTGAACAAGCGGGGGGCACAGATACGCAGTATTTT
NA	TRBJ2-7	TRBV27	few	CASRGVASYEQYF	TGTGCCAGCAGGGGCGTAGCCTCCTACGAGCAGTACTTC
TRBD2	TRBJ2-3	TRBV6-1	NA	CASSEQRGSTDTQYF	TGTGCCAGCAGTGAACAGCGGGGGAGCACAGATACGCAGTATTTT
NA	TRBJ1-1	TRBV5-4	few	CASKGDTGNTEAFF	TGTGCCAGCAAAGGGGACACGGGGAACACTGAAGCTTTCTTT
NA	TRBJ2-3	TRBV2	NA	CASSKTRDSLSTDTQYF	TGTGCCAGCAGCAAAACCCGGGACTCCTTAAGCACAGATACGCAGTATTTT
TRBD1	TRBJ1-2	TRBV7-9	NA	CASSLGGGGGLF	TGTGCCAGCAGCTTAGGAGGAGGGGGCGGCCTCTTC
NA	TRBJ1-5	TRBV19	NA	CASSISWGDNQPQHF	TGTGCCAGTAGTATTTCATGGGGCGACAATCAGCCCCAGCATTTT
TRBD1	TRBJ1-2	TRBV6-1	NA	CASLPGGGGDGYTF	TGTGCCAGCCTCCCAGGAGGAGGGGGCGATGGCTACACCTTC
TRBD1	TRBJ1-6	TRBV6-5	NA	CASSYGTEGDSPLHF	TGTGCCAGCAGTTACGGGACAGAGGGCGATTCACCCCTCCACTTT
NA	TRBJ1-5	TRBV5-4	NA	CASSSWGGNQPQHF	TGTGCCAGCAGCTCTTGGGGGGGCAATCAGCCCCAGCATTTT
NA	TRBJ2-1	TRBV7-2	NA	CASSFGVAVYNEQFF	TGTGCCAGCAGCTTCGGTGTAGCGGTGTACAATGAGCAGTTCTTC
TRBD1	TRBJ1-5	TRBV6-6	NA	CASSQQGNQPQHF	TGTGCCAGCAGCCAACAGGGGAATCAGCCCCAGCATTTT
TRBD1	TRBJ1-2	TRBV4-1	NA	CASSPHGRTGASYGYTF	TGCGCCAGCAGCCCCCACGGGAGGACAGGGGCGAGCTATGGCTACACCTTC
TRBD2	TRBJ2-3	TRBV4-1	NA	CASSQLAGGHGGTDTQYF	TGCGCCAGCAGCCAACTAGCGGGTGGACATGGTGGCACAGATACGCAGTATTTT
NA	TRBJ2-5	TRBV6-5	medium-sized	CASRPTTAWETQYF	TGTGCCAGCAGACCGACCACGGCCTGGGAGACCCAGTACTTC
NA	TRBJ2-1	TRBV6-5	NA	CASHVGGMNEQFF	TGTGCCAGCCATGTGGGGGGCATGAATGAGCAGTTCTTC